Presented here are 15 T cell receptor beta chains from one specimen sequenced in a study of blood T cell repertoires in COVID-19. TCRdb's table, derived via immunoSEQ multiplex PCR, lists solely in-frame clones and lacks some. Of under 100,000 clones listed, about nine tenths are singletons. The sequenced material came from peripheral blood. Receptors were obtained from a woman in her seventies with acute or convalescent COVID-19.

The J gene is TRBJ2-1, the V gene TRBV27; the D is unclear. Germline CDR1 reads MNHEY; CDR2 reads SMNVEV (reference sequence). This CDR3 is 17 amino acids long. V lost 4 bases and J lost 0, with 16 bases in between. The CDR3 here is CASSSPRGASSYNEQFF. The CDR3 DNA reads as TGTGCCAGCAGTTCGCCCAGAGGTGCGAGCTCCTACAATGAGCAGTTCTTC.

The genes are TRBV29-1 and TRBJ2-1, with D possibly TRBD2 on 6 matching bases. Trimming pared 6 bases from V and 9 bases from J, leaving 21 bases between. The CDR3 spans 14 residues. Germline V gene data show CDR1 as SQVTM and CDR2 as ANQGSEA. CDR3 nucleotides: TGCAGCGTGGAGGGCGACGCGCTCGGGGGTGAGCAGTTCTTC. The encoded protein is CSVEGDALGGEQFF.

The chain uses TRBV5-4 and TRBJ1-6; a possible D gene is TRBD1 (6 bases). The CDR3 runs 13 residues. Trimming removed 4 bases from V and 13 bases from J, with 15 bases in between. Germline CDR1 SGHNT, CDR2 YYREEE (reference sequence). CDR3 bases: TGTGCCAGCAGCACCCCGGAAGGGGGTCCCCTCCACTTT. It yields the protein CASSTPEGGPLHF.

The chain has TRBV7-8 and TRBJ2-7; D unresolved. This CDR3 spans 11 amino acids. Germline assignment: CDR1 SGHVS and CDR2 FQNEAQ. The V gene lost 5 bases and the J gene lost 4 bases, with 6 bases spanning the gap. The CDR3 loop is CASSLQYEQYF. CDR3 sequence (DNA): TGTGCCAGCAGCCTGCAGTACGAGCAGTACTTC.

In its sample, this clone was seen once. This rearrangement joins TRBV20-1 to TRBJ1-1, with TRBD1 matching over 7 bases. CDR3 length: 13 residues. Trimming took 3 bases from V and 5 from J; bases not matched to a gene: 6. Germline CDR1 DFQATT, CDR2 SNEGSKA (reference sequence). Written as DNA, the CDR3 is TGCAGTGCTAGTATGCCAGGGGGTACTGAAGCTTTCTTT. Translation gives CSASMPGGTEAFF.

The chain recombines TRBV27 with TRBJ2-5, with a possible D match to TRBD2 (5 bases). This CDR3 has 17 amino acids. Per the germline V gene, CDR1 is MNHEY and CDR2 is SMNVEV (reference sequence). V lost 0 bases and J 9 bases, leaving 23 bases between the germline ends. The CDR3 sequence is CASSLSTVSVIAGAQYF. The CDR3 DNA sequence: TGTGCCAGCAGTTTATCCACCGTAAGCGTGATAGCCGGGGCCCAGTACTTC.

The chain combines TRBV5-1 with TRBJ2-3; 9 bases are shared with TRBD2. CDR3 size: 15 residues. CDR1 is SGHRS and CDR2 is YFSETQ in the germline V gene. The trim removed 4 bases at V and 3 bases at J, leaving 6 bases unmatched. The CDR3 bases are TGCGCCAGCAGCGGTGGGCTAGCGGGGACAGATACGCAGTATTTT. The encoded protein is CASSGGLAGTDTQYF.

The V call is TRBV27, the J call TRBJ2-1; D is uncertain. Germline V gene data show CDR1 as MNHEY and CDR2 as SMNVEV (reference sequence). The CDR3 totals 16 residues. V was cut by 0 bases and J by 0 bases, with 9 bases left in between. CDR3 sequence: CASSLSAALSYNEQFF. The CDR3 DNA is TGTGCCAGCAGTTTATCGGCTGCCCTCTCCTACAATGAGCAGTTCTTC.

The chain is built from TRBV5-8 and TRBJ2-2, with 9 nucleotides matching TRBD1. Germline V gives CDR1 SGHTS, CDR2 YDEGEE. The CDR3 is 16 residues long. Unmatched junction bases numbered 8, after V lost 4 bases and J lost 4 bases. The CDR3 coding sequence is TGTGCCAGCAGCCAAACCGGGACAGGGATCACCGGGGAGCTGTTTTTT. The encoded protein is CASSQTGTGITGELFF.

The genes are TRBV28 and TRBJ1-5; TRBD1 is a possible D gene (6 bases). This CDR3 comprises 11 residues. V shed 6 bases and J shed 11 bases, with 11 bases lying between them. The germline gives CDR1 MDHEN, CDR2 SYDVKM. CDR3 sequence (DNA): TGTGCCAGCAGAAGACAGGAAGCCCAGCATTTT. This translates into CASRRQEAQHF.

V is TRBV27 and J is TRBJ2-1, with D perhaps matching TRBD1 (5 bases). Trimming cost V 5 bases and J 8 bases, with 13 bases left between them. The CDR3 is 13 amino acids. Germline V gives CDR1 MNHEY, CDR2 SMNVEV (reference sequence). The CDR3, as DNA: TGTGCCAGCAGTCGGCAGGGTAGATATGAGCAGTTCTTC. Protein: CASSRQGRYEQFF.

The chain employs TRBV27 and TRBJ1-1, with 8 bases matching TRBD1. The CDR3 extends over 14 amino acids. Germline V gene lookup returns CDR1 MNHEY and CDR2 SMNVEV (reference sequence). V lost 6 bases, J lost 4 bases, and 7 bases stayed unmatched. CDR3 in DNA: TGTGCCAGCAGGCAGACAGGGGTTGGCACTGAAGCTTTCTTT. Translation gives CASRQTGVGTEAFF.

V is TRBV29-1 and J is TRBJ1-1, with 8 bases aligning to TRBD1. This CDR3 is 12 amino acids long. Germline V lookup: CDR1 SQVTM, CDR2 ANQGSEA. J lost 4 bases, V lost 7 bases, and 5 bases had no gene match. The CDR3 loop reads CSGWDRSTEAFF. The CDR3 DNA sequence: TGCAGCGGATGGGACAGGAGCACTGAAGCTTTCTTT.

This clone came up once. V is TRBV6-1 and J is TRBJ2-1; 9 bases match TRBD2. Germline V CDR1 and CDR2: MNHNS, SASEGT. V was clipped by 0 bases and J by 3 bases; unmatched bases: 12. The CDR3 has 19 amino acids. The chain's CDR3 is CASSEARRGRGGFYNEQFF. The CDR3 DNA sequence: TGTGCCAGCAGTGAAGCCCGCCGCGGGCGGGGGGGCTTCTACAATGAGCAGTTCTTC.

The V call is TRBV6-5, the J call TRBJ1-2, with D possibly TRBD1 on 6 matching bases. The germline V gene has CDR1 MNHEY and CDR2 SVGAGI. The CDR3 extends over 13 amino acids. V was cut by 6 bases and J by 2 bases, with 10 bases left in between. CDR3: CASSPTGNYGYTF. CDR3 DNA sequence: TGTGCCAGCAGCCCGACAGGAAACTATGGCTACACCTTC.